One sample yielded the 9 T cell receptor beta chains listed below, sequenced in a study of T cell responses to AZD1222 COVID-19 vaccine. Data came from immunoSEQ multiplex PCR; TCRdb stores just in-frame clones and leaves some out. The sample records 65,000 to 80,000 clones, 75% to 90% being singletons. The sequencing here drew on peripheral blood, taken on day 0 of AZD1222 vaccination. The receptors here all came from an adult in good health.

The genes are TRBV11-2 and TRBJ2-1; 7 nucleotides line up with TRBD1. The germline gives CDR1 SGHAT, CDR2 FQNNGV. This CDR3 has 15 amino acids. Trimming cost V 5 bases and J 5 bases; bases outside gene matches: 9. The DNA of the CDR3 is TGTGCCAGCAGCCCGAGGGGGCCGCCACACAATGAGCAGTTCTTC. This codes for CASSPRGPPHNEQFF.

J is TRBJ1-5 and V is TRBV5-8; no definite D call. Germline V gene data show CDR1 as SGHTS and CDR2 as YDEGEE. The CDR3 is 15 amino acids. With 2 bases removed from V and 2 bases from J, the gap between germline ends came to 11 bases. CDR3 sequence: CASSFRLVGNQPQHF. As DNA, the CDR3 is TGTGCCAGCAGCTTTAGATTGGTTGGCAATCAGCCCCAGCATTTT.

CDR3 residues: CASSYSGGRQPQHF. CDR3 bases: TGTGCCAGCAGTTACTCAGGGGGGCGGCAGCCCCAGCATTTT. The chain uses TRBV6-2 or TRBV6-3 and TRBJ1-5; tentatively, D is TRBD1 (6 bases). Germline loops: CDR1 MNHEY, CDR2 SVGEGT. This CDR3 contains 14 residues. The V end was cut by 0 bases, the J end by 7 bases, with 10 bases between.

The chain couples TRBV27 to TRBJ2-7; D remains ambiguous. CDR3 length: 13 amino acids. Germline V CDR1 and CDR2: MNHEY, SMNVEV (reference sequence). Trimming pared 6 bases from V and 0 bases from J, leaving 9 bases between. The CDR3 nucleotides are TGTGCCAGCAGCTCACCTCTCTCCTACGAGCAGTACTTC. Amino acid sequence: CASSSPLSYEQYF.

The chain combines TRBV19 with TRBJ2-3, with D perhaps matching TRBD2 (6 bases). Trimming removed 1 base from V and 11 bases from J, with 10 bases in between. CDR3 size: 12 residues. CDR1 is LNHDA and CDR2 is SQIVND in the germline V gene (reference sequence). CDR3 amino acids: CASSIAPEGQYF. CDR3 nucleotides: TGTGCCAGTAGTATAGCCCCGGAGGGGCAGTATTTT. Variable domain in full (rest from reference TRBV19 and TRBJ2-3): DGGITQSPKYLFRKEGQNVTLSCEQNLNHDAMYWYRQDPGQGLRLIYYSQIVNDFQKGDIAEGYSVSREKKESFPLTVTSAQKNPTAFYLCASSIAPEGQYFGPGTRLTVL.

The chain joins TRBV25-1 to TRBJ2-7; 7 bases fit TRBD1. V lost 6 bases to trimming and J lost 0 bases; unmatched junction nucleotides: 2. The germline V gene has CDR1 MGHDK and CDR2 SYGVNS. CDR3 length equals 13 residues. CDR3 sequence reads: CASSRDSSYEQYF. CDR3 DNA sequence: TGTGCCAGCAGCCGGGACAGCTCCTACGAGCAGTACTTC.

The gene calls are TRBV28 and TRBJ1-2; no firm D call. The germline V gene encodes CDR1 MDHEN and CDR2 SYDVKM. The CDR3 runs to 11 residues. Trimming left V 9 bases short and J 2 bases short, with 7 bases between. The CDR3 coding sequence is TGTGCCAGTAACGGAAACTATGGCTACACCTTC. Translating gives CASNGNYGYTF.

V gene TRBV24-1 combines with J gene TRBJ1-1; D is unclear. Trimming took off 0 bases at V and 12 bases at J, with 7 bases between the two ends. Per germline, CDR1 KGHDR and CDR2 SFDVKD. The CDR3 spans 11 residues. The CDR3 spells CATSDLTKSFF. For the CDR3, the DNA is TGTGCCACCAGTGATTTGACCAAGTCTTTCTTT.

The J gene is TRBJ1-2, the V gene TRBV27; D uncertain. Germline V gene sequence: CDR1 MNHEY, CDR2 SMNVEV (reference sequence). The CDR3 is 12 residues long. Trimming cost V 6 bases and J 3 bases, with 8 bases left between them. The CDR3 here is CASRGSYYGYTF. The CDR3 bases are TGTGCCAGCAGAGGGTCCTACTATGGCTACACCTTC.